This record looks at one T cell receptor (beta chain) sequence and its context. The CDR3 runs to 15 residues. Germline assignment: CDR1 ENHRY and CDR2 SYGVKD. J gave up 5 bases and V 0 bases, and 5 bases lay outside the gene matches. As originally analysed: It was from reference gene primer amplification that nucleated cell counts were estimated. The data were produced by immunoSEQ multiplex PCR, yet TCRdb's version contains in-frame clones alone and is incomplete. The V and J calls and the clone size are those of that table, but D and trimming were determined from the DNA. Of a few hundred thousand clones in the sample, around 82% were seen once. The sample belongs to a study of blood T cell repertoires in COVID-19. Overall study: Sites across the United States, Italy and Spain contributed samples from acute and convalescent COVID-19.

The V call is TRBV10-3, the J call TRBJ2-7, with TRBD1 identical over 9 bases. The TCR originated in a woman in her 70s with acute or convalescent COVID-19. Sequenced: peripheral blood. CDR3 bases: TGTGCCATCAGTGAGTCGATGGACAGGGGCCACGAGCAGTACTTC. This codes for CAISESMDRGHEQYF.